This T cell receptor beta chain was recorded in a study of blood T cell repertoires in COVID-19. Clones were read by immunoSEQ multiplex PCR, and TCRdb kept only the in-frame ones, dropping some. The sample has roughly 99,000 clones, approximately 85% seen once. The TCR sequence derives from a woman of 80 years or more with active or convalescent COVID-19. Input material: peripheral blood.

The CDR3 loop reads CSVGGPGLAGVNNEQFF. CDR3 nucleotide sequence: TGCAGCGTTGGGGGACCGGGACTAGCGGGAGTTAACAATGAGCAGTTCTTC. The J gene is TRBJ2-1, the V gene TRBV29-1, with 14 nucleotides matching TRBD2. V was clipped by 4 bases and J by 5 bases; unmatched bases: 10. Germline V gives CDR1 SQVTM, CDR2 ANQGSEA. The CDR3 is 17 residues long.